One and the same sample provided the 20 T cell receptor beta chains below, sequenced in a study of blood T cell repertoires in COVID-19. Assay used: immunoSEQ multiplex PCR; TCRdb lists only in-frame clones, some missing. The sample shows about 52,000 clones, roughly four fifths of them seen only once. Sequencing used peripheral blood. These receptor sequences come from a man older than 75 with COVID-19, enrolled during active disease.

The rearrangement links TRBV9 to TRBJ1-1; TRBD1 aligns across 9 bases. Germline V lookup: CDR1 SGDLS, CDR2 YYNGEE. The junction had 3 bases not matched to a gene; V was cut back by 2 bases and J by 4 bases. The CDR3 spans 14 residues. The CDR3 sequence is CASSVTGGGTEAFF. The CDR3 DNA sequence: TGTGCCAGCAGCGTCACAGGGGGCGGCACTGAAGCTTTCTTT.

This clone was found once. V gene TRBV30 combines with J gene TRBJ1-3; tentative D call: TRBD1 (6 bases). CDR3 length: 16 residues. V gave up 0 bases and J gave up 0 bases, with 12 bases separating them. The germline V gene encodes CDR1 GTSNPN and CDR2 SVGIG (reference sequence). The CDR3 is CAWSVQGGSSGNTIYF. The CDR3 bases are TGTGCCTGGAGTGTACAGGGCGGTAGCTCTGGAAACACCATATATTTT. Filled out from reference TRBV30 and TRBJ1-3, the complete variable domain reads SQTIHQWPATLVQPVGSPLSLECTVEGTSNPNLYWYRQAAGRGLQLLFYSVGIGQISSEVPQNLSASRPQDRQFILSSKKLLLSDSGFYLCAWSVQGGSSGNTIYFGEGSWLTVV.

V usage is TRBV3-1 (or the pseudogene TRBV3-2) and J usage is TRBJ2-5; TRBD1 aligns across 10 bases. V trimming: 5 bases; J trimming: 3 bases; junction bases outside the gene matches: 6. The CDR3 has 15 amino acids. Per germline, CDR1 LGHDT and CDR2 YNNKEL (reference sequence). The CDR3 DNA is TGTGCCAGCAGCGGATCCGGGACAGGGGAAGAGACCCAGTACTTC. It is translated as CASSGSGTGEETQYF.

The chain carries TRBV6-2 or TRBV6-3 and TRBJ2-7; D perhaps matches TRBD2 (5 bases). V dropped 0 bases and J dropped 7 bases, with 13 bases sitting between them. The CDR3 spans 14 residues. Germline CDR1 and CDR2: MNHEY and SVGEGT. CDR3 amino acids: CASSYSRGSGEQYV. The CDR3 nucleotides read TGTGCCAGCAGTTACTCACGGGGATCGGGGGAGCAGTACGTC.

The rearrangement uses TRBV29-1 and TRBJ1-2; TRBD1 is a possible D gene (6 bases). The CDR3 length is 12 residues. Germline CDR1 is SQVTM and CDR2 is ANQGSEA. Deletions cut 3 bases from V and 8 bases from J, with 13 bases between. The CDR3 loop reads CSVELQGGGYTF. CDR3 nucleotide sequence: TGCAGCGTTGAGCTACAGGGTGGGGGCTACACCTTC.

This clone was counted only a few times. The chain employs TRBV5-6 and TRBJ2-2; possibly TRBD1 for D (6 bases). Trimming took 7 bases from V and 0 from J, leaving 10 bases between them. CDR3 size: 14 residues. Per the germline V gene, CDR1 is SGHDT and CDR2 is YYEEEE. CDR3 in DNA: TGTGCCAGCCTTAGACAGGCGAACACCGGGGAGCTGTTTTTT. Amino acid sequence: CASLRQANTGELFF.

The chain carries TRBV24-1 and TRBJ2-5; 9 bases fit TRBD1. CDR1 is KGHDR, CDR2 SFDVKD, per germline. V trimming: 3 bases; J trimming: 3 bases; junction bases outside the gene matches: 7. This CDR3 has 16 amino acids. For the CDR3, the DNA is TGTGCCACCAGTGATCCTAGCTGGACAGGGGAAGAGACCCAGTACTTC. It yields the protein CATSDPSWTGEETQYF.

CDR3 nucleotide sequence: TGTGCCAGCAGTTTCGGTACAGGACGTGATGGCTACACCTTC. This encodes CASSFGTGRDGYTF. The chain combines TRBV28 with TRBJ1-2, with D possibly being TRBD1 (5 bases). Germline V gene lookup returns CDR1 MDHEN and CDR2 SYDVKM. The CDR3 length is 14 residues. V dropped 3 bases and J dropped 6 bases, with 14 bases sitting between them.

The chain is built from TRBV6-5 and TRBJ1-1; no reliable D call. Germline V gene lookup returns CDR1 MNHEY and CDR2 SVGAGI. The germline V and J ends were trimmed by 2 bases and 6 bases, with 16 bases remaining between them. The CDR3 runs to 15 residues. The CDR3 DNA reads TGTGCCAGCAGTTACCAGGCCCCTCGGTTGGCTGAAGCTTTCTTT. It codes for CASSYQAPRLAEAFF.

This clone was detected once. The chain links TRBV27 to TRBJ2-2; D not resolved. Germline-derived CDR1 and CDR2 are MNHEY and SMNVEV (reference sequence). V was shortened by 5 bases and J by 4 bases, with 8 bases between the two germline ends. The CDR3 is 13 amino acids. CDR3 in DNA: TGTGCCAGCAGTACGCCGAGCACCGGGGAGCTGTTTTTT. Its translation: CASSTPSTGELFF.

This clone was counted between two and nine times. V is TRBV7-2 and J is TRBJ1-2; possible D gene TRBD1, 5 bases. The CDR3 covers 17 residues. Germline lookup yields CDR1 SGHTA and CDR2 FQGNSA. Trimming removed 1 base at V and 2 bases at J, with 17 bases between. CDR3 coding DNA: TGTGCCAGCAGCTTAGGGCCCGGACAAACCGGGAACTATGGCTACACCTTC. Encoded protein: CASSLGPGQTGNYGYTF. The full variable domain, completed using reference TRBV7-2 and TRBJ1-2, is GAGVSQSPSNKVTEKGKDVELRCDPISGHTALYWYRQSLGQGLEFLIYFQGNSAPDKSGLPSDRFSAERTGGSVSTLTIQRTQQEDSAVYLCASSLGPGQTGNYGYTFGSGTRLTVV.

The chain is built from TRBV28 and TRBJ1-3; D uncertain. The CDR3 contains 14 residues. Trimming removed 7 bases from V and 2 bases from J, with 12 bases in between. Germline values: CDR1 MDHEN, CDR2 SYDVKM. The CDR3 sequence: CASTNYGAGNTIYF. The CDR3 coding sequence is TGTGCCAGCACTAACTACGGGGCTGGAAACACCATATATTTT. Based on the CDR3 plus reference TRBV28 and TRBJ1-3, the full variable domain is DVKVTQSSRYLVKRTGEKVFLECVQDMDHENMFWYRQDPGLGLRLIYFSYDVKMKEKGDIPEGYSVSREKKERFSLILESASTNQTSMYLCASTNYGAGNTIYFGEGSWLTVV.

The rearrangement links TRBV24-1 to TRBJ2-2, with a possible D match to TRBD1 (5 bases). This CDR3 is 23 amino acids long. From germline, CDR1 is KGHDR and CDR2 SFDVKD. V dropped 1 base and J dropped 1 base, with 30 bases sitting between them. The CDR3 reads CATSDLAAPSWGVRQKNTGELFF. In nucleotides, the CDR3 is TGTGCCACCAGTGATTTAGCAGCGCCCAGCTGGGGTGTTAGACAGAAGAACACCGGGGAGCTGTTTTTT.

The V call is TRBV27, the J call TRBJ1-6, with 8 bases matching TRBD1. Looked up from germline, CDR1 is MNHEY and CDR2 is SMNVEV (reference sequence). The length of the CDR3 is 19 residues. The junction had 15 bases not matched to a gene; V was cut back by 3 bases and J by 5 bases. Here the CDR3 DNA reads TGTGCCAGCAGTTTGTTAGGGACAGGAATTTTCAGGGATAATTCACCCCTCCACTTT. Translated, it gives CASSLLGTGIFRDNSPLHF.

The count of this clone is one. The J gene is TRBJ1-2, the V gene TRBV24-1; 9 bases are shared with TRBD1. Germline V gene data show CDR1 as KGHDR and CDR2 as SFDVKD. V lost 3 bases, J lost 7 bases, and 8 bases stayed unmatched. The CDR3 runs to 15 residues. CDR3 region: CATSDTDRGRGGYTF. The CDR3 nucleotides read TGTGCCACCAGTGATACGGACAGGGGTAGAGGTGGCTACACCTTC.

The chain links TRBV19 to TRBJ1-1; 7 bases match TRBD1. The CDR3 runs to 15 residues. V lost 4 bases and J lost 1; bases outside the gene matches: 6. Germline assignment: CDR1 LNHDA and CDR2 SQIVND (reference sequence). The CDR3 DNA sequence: TGTGCCAGTAGTACTCACAGGGGCCCGAACACTGAAGCTTTCTTT. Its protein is CASSTHRGPNTEAFF.

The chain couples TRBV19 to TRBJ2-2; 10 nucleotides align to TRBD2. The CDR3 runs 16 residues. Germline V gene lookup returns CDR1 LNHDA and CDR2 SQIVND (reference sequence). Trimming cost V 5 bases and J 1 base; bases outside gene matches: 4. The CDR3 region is CASSPIAGGNTGELFF. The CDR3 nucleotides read TGTGCCAGTAGTCCCATAGCGGGGGGGAACACCGGGGAGCTGTTTTTT.

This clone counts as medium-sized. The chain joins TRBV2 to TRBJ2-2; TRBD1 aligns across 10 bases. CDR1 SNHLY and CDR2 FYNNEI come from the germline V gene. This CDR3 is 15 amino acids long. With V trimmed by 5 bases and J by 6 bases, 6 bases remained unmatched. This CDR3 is CASSPGTGESGELFF. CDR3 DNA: TGTGCCAGCAGTCCCGGGACAGGGGAGTCCGGGGAGCTGTTTTTT.

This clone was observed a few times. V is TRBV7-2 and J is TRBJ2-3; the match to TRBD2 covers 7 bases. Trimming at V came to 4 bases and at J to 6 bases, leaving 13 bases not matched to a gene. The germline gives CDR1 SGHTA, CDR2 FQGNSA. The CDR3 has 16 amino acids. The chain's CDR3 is CASSWSLGGSTDTQYF. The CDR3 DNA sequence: TGTGCCAGCAGCTGGTCGTTAGGCGGGAGTACTGATACGCAGTATTTT.

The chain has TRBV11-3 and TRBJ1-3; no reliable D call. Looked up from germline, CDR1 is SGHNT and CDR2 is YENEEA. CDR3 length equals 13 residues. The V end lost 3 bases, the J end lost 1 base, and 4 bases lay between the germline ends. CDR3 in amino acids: CASSLTSGNTIYF. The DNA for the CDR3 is TGTGCCAGCAGCTTGACTTCTGGAAACACCATATATTTT. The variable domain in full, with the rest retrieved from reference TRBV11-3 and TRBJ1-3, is EAGVVQSPRYKIIEKKQPVAFWCNPISGHNTLYWYLQNLGQGPELLIRYENEEAVDDSQLPKDRFSAERLKGVDSTLKIQPAELGDSAVYLCASSLTSGNTIYFGEGSWLTVV.